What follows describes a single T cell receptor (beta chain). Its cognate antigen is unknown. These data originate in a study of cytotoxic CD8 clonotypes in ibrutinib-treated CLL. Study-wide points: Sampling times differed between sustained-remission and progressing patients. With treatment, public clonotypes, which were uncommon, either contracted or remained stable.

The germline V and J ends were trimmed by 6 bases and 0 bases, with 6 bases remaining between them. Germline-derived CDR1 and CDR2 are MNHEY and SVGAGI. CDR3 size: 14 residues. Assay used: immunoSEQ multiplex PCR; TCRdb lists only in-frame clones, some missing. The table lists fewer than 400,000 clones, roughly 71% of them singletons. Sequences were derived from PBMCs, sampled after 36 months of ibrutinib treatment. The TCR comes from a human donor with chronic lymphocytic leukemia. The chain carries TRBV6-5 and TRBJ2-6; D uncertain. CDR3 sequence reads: CASRRVSGANVLTF. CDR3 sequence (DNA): TGTGCCAGCAGGAGAGTCTCTGGGGCCAACGTCCTGACTTTC.